What follows are 9 T cell receptor beta chains derived from one specimen sequenced in a study of shared clonotypes between healthy human individuals. Clones were sequenced by immunoSEQ multiplex PCR, and TCRdb holds only the in-frame ones, with some missing. Of a few million clones in the sample, approximately 92% are singletons; the top ten hold over 0.12%. What was sequenced was naive CD4+ T cells sorted from blood. The subset: CD45RA+ positively selected. These receptors were collected from a man aged 18-30 years in good health.

The J gene is TRBJ1-6, the V gene TRBV10-1; 7 positions agree with TRBD1. Germline CDR1 and CDR2: WNHNN and SYGVQD (reference sequence). The CDR3 runs to 15 residues. The V segment lost 0 bases and the J segment 5 bases; nucleotides outside the gene matches: 1. This chain's CDR3 is CASSESDRNNSPLHF. In DNA form, the CDR3 reads TGCGCCAGCAGTGAGTCGGACAGGAATAATTCACCCCTCCACTTT.

The gene calls are TRBV5-6 and TRBJ2-7; a weak D match, TRBD1 (5 bases). Germline V gives CDR1 SGHDT, CDR2 YYEEEE. The CDR3 extends over 18 amino acids. Trimming removed 4 bases at V and 1 base at J, with 24 bases between. The CDR3 spells CASSPKPTARRPSYEQYF. The CDR3, as DNA: TGTGCCAGCAGCCCCAAACCGACAGCCCGGCGCCCATCCTACGAGCAGTACTTC.

The chain joins TRBV27 to TRBJ2-2, with D perhaps TRBD2 (6 bases). Trimming stripped 6 bases from V and 2 bases from J, with 13 bases between. Germline CDR1 reads MNHEY; CDR2 reads SMNVEV (reference sequence). The CDR3 loop spans 15 amino acids. The CDR3 protein is CASRWGVSNTGELFF. CDR3 nucleotide sequence: TGTGCCAGCAGATGGGGGGTGTCTAACACCGGGGAGCTGTTTTTT.

This chain connects TRBV30 to TRBJ1-2, with 8 positions matching TRBD1. Per germline, CDR1 GTSNPN and CDR2 SVGIG (reference sequence). This CDR3 has 16 residues. The V and J ends lost 0 bases and 2 bases, in that order; junction bases with no gene match: 8. In DNA, the CDR3 is TGTGCCTGGAGTGTACGGTCAGGGGGCGGCAACTATGGCTACACCTTC. Translated: CAWSVRSGGGNYGYTF.

On this clone itself: Other DNA sequences within the sample encode an identical CDR3. The genes are TRBV27 and TRBJ2-5; maybe TRBD1 (6 bases). Trimming removed 2 bases from V and 2 bases from J, with 6 bases in between. The V gene's germline CDR1 is MNHEY and CDR2 SMNVEV (reference sequence). The CDR3 is 13 amino acids. DNA of the CDR3: TGTGCCAGCAGTTTAAGGGGGCAAGAGACCCAGTACTTC. It specifies CASSLRGQETQYF.

V is TRBV10-2 and J is TRBJ2-3; 8 bases agree with TRBD1. V was clipped by 7 bases and J by 6 bases; unmatched bases: 6. The CDR3 consists of 13 residues. The germline CDR1 and CDR2 sequences are WSHSY and SAAADI. The CDR3 region has the DNA TGCGCCAGCAACGGACAGGGAATGGATACGCAGTATTTT. It translates to CASNGQGMDTQYF.

This chain links TRBV11-2 with TRBJ2-1, with D possibly called TRBD1 or TRBD2 (5 bases each). The CDR3 runs to 17 residues. Germline CDR1 SGHAT, CDR2 FQNNGV. Trimming stripped 4 bases from V and 7 bases from J, with 23 bases between. This chain's CDR3 is CASSSRGLDTRRNEQFF. The CDR3 DNA is TGTGCCAGCAGCTCTCGGGGTTTGGACACAAGGCGGAATGAGCAGTTCTTC.

The chain has TRBV7-2 and TRBJ1-1; no firm D call. Trimming took 1 base from V and 7 from J, leaving 13 bases between them. Germline CDR1 SGHTA, CDR2 FQGNSA. The CDR3 is 14 amino acids. This CDR3 reads CASSLGVRQSEAFF. CDR3 nucleotides: TGTGCCAGCAGCTTAGGAGTTCGGCAGAGTGAAGCTTTCTTT.

The rearrangement uses TRBV18 and TRBJ1-2; 7 positions agree with TRBD1. CDR3 size: 15 residues. V shed 3 bases, J shed 6 bases, and the junction held 10 bases outside the gene matches. CDR1 and CDR2 (germline): KGHSH, LQKENI. CDR3 sequence: CASSPRPGQLNGYTF. The CDR3 nucleotides read TGTGCCAGCTCACCCCGTCCGGGACAGCTAAATGGCTACACCTTC. The full variable domain, rest sourced from reference TRBV18 and TRBJ1-2, is NAGVMQNPRHLVRRRGQEARLRCSPMKGHSHVYWYRQLPEEGLKFMVYLQKENIIDESGMPKERFSAEFPKEGPSILRIQQVVRGDSAAYFCASSPRPGQLNGYTFGSGTRLTVV.